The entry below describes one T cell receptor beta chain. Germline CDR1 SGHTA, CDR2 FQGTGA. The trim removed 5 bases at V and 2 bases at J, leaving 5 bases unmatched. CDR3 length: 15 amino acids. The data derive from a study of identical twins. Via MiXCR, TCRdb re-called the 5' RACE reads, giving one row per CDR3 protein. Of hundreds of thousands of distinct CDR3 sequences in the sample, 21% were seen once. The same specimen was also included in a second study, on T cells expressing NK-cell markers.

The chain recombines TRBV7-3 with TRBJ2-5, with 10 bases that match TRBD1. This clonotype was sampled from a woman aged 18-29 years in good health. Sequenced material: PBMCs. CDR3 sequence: CASSQTGGLQETQYF. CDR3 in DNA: TGTGCCAGCAGCCAGACAGGGGGCCTTCAAGAGACCCAGTACTTC. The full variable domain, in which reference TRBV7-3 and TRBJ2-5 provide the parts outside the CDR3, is GAGVSQTPSNKVTEKGKYVELRCDPISGHTALYWYRQSLGQGPEFLIYFQGTGAADDSGLPNDRFFAVRPEGSVSTLKIQRTERGDSAVYLCASSQTGGLQETQYFGPGTRLLVL.